The rows below give T cell receptor beta chains drawn from one sample of a study of CD8 T cells in Susac syndrome. TCRdb re-called the immunoSEQ multiplex PCR reads with MiXCR, one entry per CDR3 protein. The data contain 120,000 or so distinct CDR3 sequences, 94% of them seen just once; the ten biggest clones take up more than 0.095%. The sample consisted of CD4+ T cells from PBMCs. These receptors all stem from a human donor in good health. The CDR3 runs from the conserved cysteine through the conserved F or W. Each record gives: CDR3 protein, CDR3 DNA, V gene, clone size, D gene, J gene. The D gene is left open where the match is weak. Size values are once, few and many counts, or a class for expanded clones, and some rows have none.

CDR3: CASSEIPQDRGRYGYTF
DNA: TGTGCCAGCAGTGAAATACCCCAGGACAGGGGGAGGTATGGCTACACCTTC
V: TRBV25-1
size: -
D: TRBD1
J: TRBJ1-2

CDR3: CSVALGGGSETQYF
DNA: TGCAGCGTCGCCCTAGGAGGGGGGAGTGAGACCCAGTACTTC
V: TRBV29-1
size: -
D: -
J: TRBJ2-5

CDR3: CASSFIEGQETQYF
DNA: TGCGCCAGCAGCTTTATAGAGGGCCAAGAGACCCAGTACTTC
V: TRBV5-1
size: -
D: -
J: TRBJ2-5

CDR3: CASSEPVGRGGETQYF
DNA: TGTGCCAGCAGTGAACCGGTCGGCAGGGGAGGTGAGACCCAGTACTTC
V: TRBV6-1
size: once
D: -
J: TRBJ2-5

CDR3: CASTLAGATDTQYF
DNA: TGCGCCAGCACGCTAGCGGGAGCCACAGATACGCAGTATTTT
V: TRBV10-2
size: -
D: TRBD2
J: TRBJ2-3

CDR3: CSAQGGGYNEQFF
DNA: TGCAGTGCTCAAGGGGGCGGCTACAATGAGCAGTTCTTC
V: TRBV20-1
size: -
D: TRBD1
J: TRBJ2-1

CDR3: CASSLPAGGAVLTF
DNA: TGTGCCAGCAGCTTACCCGCAGGGGGGGCCGTCCTGACTTTC
V: TRBV7-9
size: -
D: -
J: TRBJ2-6

CDR3: CASSHPGLAGGPDQETQYF
DNA: TGCGCCAGCAGCCATCCAGGACTAGCGGGAGGGCCGGACCAAGAGACCCAGTACTTC
V: TRBV4-1
size: -
D: TRBD2
J: TRBJ2-5

CDR3: CASSQGWGSNEKLFF
DNA: TGTGCCAGCAGTCAGGGCTGGGGTTCTAATGAAAAACTGTTTTTT
V: TRBV27
size: -
D: -
J: TRBJ1-4

CDR3: CASSLRGKLSYNEQFF
DNA: TGTGCCAGCAGCTTGCGCGGGAAACTCTCCTACAATGAGCAGTTCTTC
V: TRBV7-2
size: -
D: -
J: TRBJ2-1

CDR3: CASRLTGTGYEQYF
DNA: TGTGCCAGCAGACTCACCGGGACAGGGTACGAGCAGTACTTC
V: TRBV6-1
size: few
D: TRBD1
J: TRBJ2-7

CDR3: CASSDLAGHNTGELFF
DNA: TGTGCCAGCAGTGATCTAGCGGGACACAACACCGGGGAGCTGTTTTTT
V: TRBV28
size: -
D: TRBD2
J: TRBJ2-2

CDR3: CASSARGGMSYEQYF
DNA: TGTGCCAGCAGTGCCCGGGGCGGGATGTCCTACGAGCAGTACTTC
V: TRBV27
size: -
D: -
J: TRBJ2-7

CDR3: CASSDRLWSTGELFF
DNA: TGTGCCAGCAGTGACAGGCTTTGGAGCACCGGGGAGCTGTTTTTT
V: TRBV25-1
size: -
D: -
J: TRBJ2-2

CDR3: CASSPFGETTIYF
DNA: TGTGCCAGCAGCCCCTTCGGCGAAACCACCATATATTTT
V: TRBV14
size: -
D: -
J: TRBJ1-3

CDR3: CASSQENSKNIQYF
DNA: TGTGCCAGCAGCCAAGAGAACAGCAAAAACATTCAGTACTTC
V: TRBV4-2
size: -
D: -
J: TRBJ2-4

CDR3: CSVEQGADRYF
DNA: TGCAGCGTTGAACAGGGGGCAGATAGGTACTTC
V: TRBV29-1
size: -
D: TRBD1
J: TRBJ2-7

CDR3: CASSVAYEQYF
DNA: TGTGCCAGCAGTGTGGCCTACGAGCAGTACTTC
V: TRBV2
size: -
D: -
J: TRBJ2-7

CDR3: CASSSPGTKNIQYF
DNA: TGTGCCAGTAGTTCCCCGGGGACCAAAAACATTCAGTACTTC
V: TRBV19
size: once
D: -
J: TRBJ2-4

CDR3: CSASGGSHGYTF
DNA: TGCAGTGCTTCCGGAGGTTCTCATGGCTACACCTTC
V: TRBV20-1
size: -
D: -
J: TRBJ1-2

CDR3: CASSSGTSGANVQYF
DNA: TGTGCCAGCAGTTCCGGGACTAGCGGGGCGAATGTGCAGTACTTC
V: TRBV6-1
size: -
D: TRBD2
J: TRBJ2-7

CDR3: CASSSGTGGGETQYF
DNA: TGTGCCAGCAGCTCAGGGACAGGGGGCGGAGAGACCCAGTACTTC
V: TRBV7-9
size: -
D: TRBD1
J: TRBJ2-5

CDR3: CSAQVGLKGPYYEQYF
DNA: TGCAGTGCCCAGGTCGGGCTGAAGGGGCCCTACTACGAGCAGTACTTC
V: TRBV20-1
size: -
D: -
J: TRBJ2-7

CDR3: CASTLAGTRSSYNSPLHF
DNA: TGTGCCAGCACGCTTGCCGGGACAAGGAGCTCCTATAATTCACCCCTCCACTTT
V: TRBV28
size: -
D: -
J: TRBJ1-6